The 30 T cell receptor beta chains presented below share a single source sample, sequenced in a study of blood T cell repertoires in COVID-19. Assay: immunoSEQ multiplex PCR; the TCRdb copy retains only in-frame clones and omits some. The table includes around 150,000 clones, 76% detected once. The sequencing input was peripheral blood. The origin of the receptors is a woman older than 75 with active or convalescent COVID-19.

CDR3 nucleotides: TGTGCCAGCAGTGGACAGGGGACTAAAATGAACACTGAAGCTTTCTTT. Its protein product is CASSGQGTKMNTEAFF. The chain is built from TRBV2 and TRBJ1-1, with 8 positions matching TRBD1. Germline assignment: CDR1 SNHLY and CDR2 FYNNEI. This CDR3 is built from 16 residues. V trimming: 4 bases; J trimming: 0 bases; junction bases outside the gene matches: 7. The variable domain in full, with the rest retrieved from reference TRBV2 and TRBJ1-1, is EPEVTQTPSHQVTQMGQEVILRCVPISNHLYFYWYRQILGQKVEFLVSFYNNEISEKSEIFDDQFSVERPDGSNFTLKIRSTKLEDSAMYFCASSGQGTKMNTEAFFGQGTRLTVV.

This clone was counted a single time. The V call is TRBV18, the J call TRBJ1-6; D ambiguous. CDR3 length equals 14 residues. V shed 3 bases and J shed 10 bases, with 13 bases lying between them. From germline, CDR1 is KGHSH and CDR2 LQKENI. The DNA of the CDR3 is TGTGCCAGCTCACCGAAGCAGGTGGAATCACCCCTCCACTTT. It is translated as CASSPKQVESPLHF.

The chain uses TRBV13 and TRBJ2-1; D is ambiguous. Germline CDR1 PRHDT, CDR2 FYEKMQ (reference sequence). This CDR3 comprises 11 residues. The V gene lost 4 bases and the J gene lost 8 bases, with 6 bases spanning the gap. CDR3 region: CASSYRDEQFF. CDR3 nucleotides: TGTGCCAGCAGCTACCGCGATGAGCAGTTCTTC.

V usage is TRBV6-5 and J usage is TRBJ2-7; D may be TRBD1 (6 bases). This CDR3 spans 15 amino acids. Germline CDR1 and CDR2: MNHEY and SVGAGI. V lost 5 bases to trimming and J lost 0 bases, with 14 bases between them. The CDR3 DNA reads TGTGCCAGCAGTACAGCTGACAGGCCCTCCTACGAGCAGTACTTC. This gives the protein CASSTADRPSYEQYF.

This clone was seen a handful of times. In DNA, the CDR3 is TGTGCCAGCAGTTTATTCTATTCACCCCTCCACTTT. Translated, it gives CASSLFYSPLHF. The rearrangement links TRBV28 to TRBJ1-6; no clear D gene. Germline CDR1 is MDHEN and CDR2 is SYDVKM. The CDR3 loop spans 12 amino acids. Trimming pared 1 base from V and 8 bases from J, leaving 3 bases between.

The chain links TRBV5-1 to TRBJ1-3; 8 nucleotides agree with TRBD1. CDR3 length: 18 residues. The junction had 16 bases not matched to a gene; V was cut back by 6 bases and J by 2 bases. Germline lookup yields CDR1 SGHRS and CDR2 YFSETQ. This CDR3 reads CASTKLPKDRVAGNTIYF. The DNA of the CDR3 is TGCGCCAGCACAAAACTTCCCAAGGACAGGGTCGCTGGAAACACCATATATTTT.

The chain is built from TRBV18 and TRBJ1-1, with D possibly matching TRBD1 (6 bases). There are 15 residues in the CDR3. Germline loops: CDR1 KGHSH, CDR2 LQKENI. Trimming took 3 bases from V and 2 from J, leaving 13 bases between them. The CDR3, as DNA: TGTGCCAGCTCACCCCTCAGGGGTTCCAACACTGAAGCTTTCTTT. This sequence encodes CASSPLRGSNTEAFF. The variable domain in full, with the rest retrieved from reference TRBV18 and TRBJ1-1, is NAGVMQNPRHLVRRRGQEARLRCSPMKGHSHVYWYRQLPEEGLKFMVYLQKENIIDESGMPKERFSAEFPKEGPSILRIQQVVRGDSAAYFCASSPLRGSNTEAFFGQGTRLTVV.

The chain couples TRBV5-1 to TRBJ2-1; tentative D call: TRBD1 (6 bases). V was trimmed by 3 bases and J by 12 bases, leaving 16 bases between them. Germline CDR1 reads SGHRS; CDR2 reads YFSETQ. The CDR3 totals 13 residues. CDR3 in DNA: TGCGCCAGCAGCTCCCCCACAGGGTCAGTGCAGTTCTTC. This translates into CASSSPTGSVQFF.

The chain is built from TRBV9 and TRBJ1-4; no reliable D call. Deletions cut 4 bases from V and 6 bases from J, with 13 bases between. This CDR3 is built from 14 residues. Germline V gene data show CDR1 as SGDLS and CDR2 as YYNGEE. CDR3: CASSPSGWDEKLFF. For the CDR3, the DNA is TGTGCCAGCAGCCCTTCGGGGTGGGATGAAAAACTGTTTTTT. Together with reference TRBV9 and TRBJ1-4, the CDR3 gives the full variable domain: DSGVTQTPKHLITATGQRVTLRCSPRSGDLSVYWYQQSLDQGLQFLIQYYNGEERAKGNILERFSAQQFPDLHSELNLSSLELGDSALYFCASSPSGWDEKLFFGSGTQLSVL.

The V and J genes are TRBV5-1 and TRBJ1-4, with 7 nucleotides matching TRBD1. With V trimmed by 1 base and J by 8 bases, 5 bases remained unmatched. CDR1 is SGHRS, CDR2 YFSETQ, per germline. CDR3 length: 14 amino acids. This chain's CDR3 is CASSLTGAPEKLFF. CDR3 coding DNA: TGCGCCAGCAGCTTGACAGGGGCACCCGAAAAACTGTTTTTT.

This clone appeared a single time. The rearrangement links TRBV24-1 to TRBJ2-3; D is uncertain. The germline V and J ends were trimmed by 3 bases and 2 bases, with 5 bases remaining between them. CDR3 size: 13 residues. Per germline, CDR1 KGHDR and CDR2 SFDVKD. The CDR3 bases are TGTGCCACCAGTGATCAAGCCACAGATACGCAGTATTTT. This encodes CATSDQATDTQYF.

CDR3 bases: TGTGCCAGCAGCCAAAGGACAGGGACAAACATTCAGTACTTC. It yields the protein CASSQRTGTNIQYF. This chain links TRBV5-5 with TRBJ2-4, with TRBD1 matching over 8 bases. CDR1 is SGHKS, CDR2 YYEKEE, per germline (reference sequence). V lost 4 bases and J lost 6; bases outside the gene matches: 6. CDR3 length: 14 residues.

The rearrangement uses TRBV11-3 and TRBJ2-2; 7 bases agree with TRBD1. Germline CDR1 is SGHNT and CDR2 is YENEEA. The CDR3 has 15 amino acids. J was trimmed by 4 bases and V by 1 base; bases with no gene match: 3. CDR3 amino acids: CASSLGQGTTGELFF. The CDR3 coding sequence is TGTGCCAGCAGCTTAGGACAGGGTACCACCGGGGAGCTGTTTTTT.

V and J are TRBV2 and TRBJ1-1; perhaps TRBD1 as D (5 bases). Deletions cut 0 bases from V and 5 bases from J, with 13 bases between. This CDR3 region has 15 residues. Germline CDR1 reads SNHLY; CDR2 reads FYNNEI. CDR3 sequence reads: CASSEARGRATEAFF. Here the CDR3 DNA reads TGTGCCAGCAGTGAAGCGCGCGGCAGGGCAACTGAAGCTTTCTTT. Filled out from reference TRBV2 and TRBJ1-1, the complete variable domain reads EPEVTQTPSHQVTQMGQEVILRCVPISNHLYFYWYRQILGQKVEFLVSFYNNEISEKSEIFDDQFSVERPDGSNFTLKIRSTKLEDSAMYFCASSEARGRATEAFFGQGTRLTVV.

The count of this clone is one. The chain has TRBV5-1 and TRBJ2-5, with 11 nucleotides matching TRBD1. The CDR3 is 16 amino acids. The J segment lost 5 bases and the V segment lost 4 bases, leaving 10 bases of the junction unmatched. Germline CDR1 and CDR2: SGHRS and YFSETQ. The CDR3 region is CASSPGQGAAGETQYF. CDR3 DNA: TGCGCCAGCAGCCCAGGACAGGGGGCGGCGGGGGAGACCCAGTACTTC.

The J gene is TRBJ1-2, the V gene TRBV2; TRBD1 matches 8 bases. The CDR3 covers 13 residues. From germline, CDR1 is SNHLY and CDR2 FYNNEI. The V segment lost 4 bases and the J segment 8 bases; nucleotides outside the gene matches: 6. The CDR3 DNA reads TGTGCCAGCAGTGTCGGACAGGGCGGAGGCTACACCTTC. This encodes CASSVGQGGGYTF. The whole variable domain, remainder taken from reference TRBV2 and TRBJ1-2, is EPEVTQTPSHQVTQMGQEVILRCVPISNHLYFYWYRQILGQKVEFLVSFYNNEISEKSEIFDDQFSVERPDGSNFTLKIRSTKLEDSAMYFCASSVGQGGGYTFGSGTRLTVV.

This clone was seen only a few times. The V and J genes are TRBV7-9 and TRBJ1-2; 7 nucleotides align to TRBD1. Trimming at V came to 10 bases and at J to 8 bases, leaving 10 bases not matched to a gene. Germline lookup yields CDR1 SEHNR and CDR2 FQNEAQ (reference sequence). The CDR3 has 12 amino acids. The CDR3, as DNA: TGTGCCACCACCACAGGGGTTGGAGGCTACACCTTC. Amino acid sequence: CATTTGVGGYTF.

This chain joins TRBV27 and TRBJ1-6, with 7 positions matching TRBD1. The germline gives CDR1 MNHEY, CDR2 SMNVEV (reference sequence). This CDR3 contains 15 residues. V was pared by 3 bases and J by 7 bases, with 6 bases of the junction left unmatched. This chain's CDR3 is CASSFSGTDNSPLHF. CDR3 sequence (DNA): TGTGCCAGCAGTTTCTCCGGGACAGACAATTCACCCCTCCACTTT.

The chain couples TRBV18 to TRBJ1-5; tentative D call: TRBD1 (6 bases). V lost 2 bases to trimming and J lost 1 base, with 9 bases between them. The CDR3 loop spans 15 amino acids. CDR1 is KGHSH, CDR2 LQKENI, per germline. CDR3 loop: CASSPSTGSNQPQHF. The CDR3 DNA reads TGTGCCAGCTCACCATCAACAGGGAGCAATCAGCCCCAGCATTTT.

The sample holds one count of this clone. The genes are TRBV4-2 and TRBJ1-2; D not certain. Trimming shortened V by 0 bases and J by 7 bases, and 12 bases separated the two germline ends. In germline, CDR1 is LGHNA, CDR2 YNFKEQ. The CDR3 length is 14 residues. Written as DNA, the CDR3 is TGTGCCAGCAGCCAAGATCAGTGGTCGGGTGGCTACACCTTC. Amino acids: CASSQDQWSGGYTF.

The table lists this clone with a count of one. The chain combines TRBV7-9 with TRBJ1-2; D is possibly TRBD1 (6 bases). From germline, CDR1 is SEHNR and CDR2 FQNEAQ (reference sequence). The CDR3 is made up of 18 amino acids. Trimming pared 5 bases from V and 0 bases from J, leaving 22 bases between. CDR3 in DNA: TGTGCCAGCAGCCCCCGGCTCCCGGACAGCGCTCCTAACTATGGCTACACCTTC. This sequence encodes CASSPRLPDSAPNYGYTF.

This clone was picked up many times. The identical CDR3 is also encoded by other nucleotide sequences in the sample. This chain connects TRBV11-2 to TRBJ2-7; maybe TRBD1 (6 bases). Germline V gene data show CDR1 as SGHAT and CDR2 as FQNNGV. With 3 bases removed from V and 0 bases from J, the gap between germline ends came to 12 bases. The CDR3 has 15 amino acids. This CDR3 reads CASSLGAGTSYEQYF. CDR3 in DNA: TGTGCCAGCAGCTTGGGGGCAGGGACCTCCTACGAGCAGTACTTC.

This sequence joins TRBV4-2 and TRBJ2-5; 13 bases fit TRBD2. Per germline, CDR1 LGHNA and CDR2 YNFKEQ. V shed 0 bases, J shed 1 base, and the junction held 11 bases outside the gene matches. The CDR3 covers 20 residues. CDR3 DNA sequence: TGTGCCAGCAGCCAAGAAGTCCCCGGGACTAGCGGGACTACCCAAGAGACCCAGTACTTC. Its protein is CASSQEVPGTSGTTQETQYF.

This clone has more than one count but fewer than ten. The V and J genes are TRBV30 and TRBJ2-7; 9 nucleotides align to TRBD1. CDR1 is GTSNPN, CDR2 SVGIG, per germline (reference sequence). The CDR3 is made up of 14 amino acids. Trimming at V came to 2 bases and at J to 3 bases, leaving 5 bases not matched to a gene. CDR3 in DNA: TGTGCCTGGAGTTTTCCGGGACAGGGCTACGAGCAGTACTTC. This encodes CAWSFPGQGYEQYF.

This clone appeared a few times. The chain joins TRBV19 to TRBJ1-5; possibly TRBD1 for D (5 bases). Looked up from germline, CDR1 is LNHDA and CDR2 is SQIVND (reference sequence). This CDR3 is 14 amino acids long. V lost 3 bases and J lost 5, with 11 bases in between. The CDR3 DNA sequence: TGTGCCAGTAGTATTGATGGCAGGGATCAGCCCCAGCATTTT. Encoded protein: CASSIDGRDQPQHF.

This clone has only a few counts. The rearrangement links TRBV6-5 to TRBJ1-1; no firm D call. This CDR3 is 13 amino acids long. Trimming removed 6 bases at V and 2 bases at J, with 10 bases between. The germline CDR1 and CDR2 sequences are MNHEY and SVGAGI. CDR3 DNA: TGTGCCAGCAGGAGCGTGAGAAACACTGAAGCTTTCTTT. It yields the protein CASRSVRNTEAFF.

The chain has TRBV7-2 and TRBJ1-1; perhaps TRBD1 as D (6 bases). The germline V gene encodes CDR1 SGHTA and CDR2 FQGNSA. The length of the CDR3 is 15 residues. The V gene lost 2 bases and the J gene lost 2 bases, with 12 bases spanning the gap. Written as DNA, the CDR3 is TGTGCCAGCAGCTTAACCGGGACACCAAACACTGAAGCTTTCTTT. Residues: CASSLTGTPNTEAFF.

This clone was seen more than once but under ten times. The chain has TRBV3-1 (or the pseudogene TRBV3-2) and TRBJ1-2, with TRBD1 as a possible D gene (6 bases). Trimming left V 4 bases short and J 8 bases short, with 23 bases between. CDR3 length: 16 residues. In germline, CDR1 is LGHDT, CDR2 YNNKEL (reference sequence). The CDR3 region has the DNA TGTGCCAGCAGCCCCCAAGCGACGGACAGCCATCGAGGCTACACCTTC. Translating it yields CASSPQATDSHRGYTF.

The table lists this clone with a count of one. The rearrangement joins TRBV19 to TRBJ1-1; D might be TRBD1 (6 bases). Germline lookup yields CDR1 LNHDA and CDR2 SQIVND (reference sequence). The V end was cut by 4 bases, the J end by 7 bases, with 16 bases between. This CDR3 contains 14 residues. CDR3 sequence reads: CASSSDRQSYEAFF. CDR3 nucleotides: TGTGCCAGTAGTAGTGACAGGCAAAGCTATGAAGCTTTCTTT.

This clone was counted a few times. The V gene is TRBV27, the J gene TRBJ1-5; 8 bases are shared with TRBD1. The CDR3 covers 19 residues. V dropped 6 bases and J dropped 6; count of bases not matched to a gene: 22. Germline CDR1 and CDR2: MNHEY and SMNVEV (reference sequence). The CDR3 here is CASRPLPLPGQGVGQPQHF. The CDR3 nucleotides read TGTGCCAGCAGACCACTCCCCCTTCCCGGACAGGGCGTCGGTCAGCCCCAGCATTTT.